A selection of T cell receptor beta chains follows, all from one sample in a study of a mutant IDH1 vaccine in newly diagnosed glioma. TCRdb's table, derived via immunoSEQ multiplex PCR, lists solely in-frame clones and lacks some. The table has approximately 52,000 clones, around three quarters seen once. Sample: PBMCs, taken from a glioma patient treated with radiotherapy, temozolomide or both. These receptors were collected from a woman between 35 and 50 years old with glioma. The CDR3 runs from the conserved cysteine through the conserved F or W. The D gene is left open where the match is weak. Where a row states a size, it is once, few, many or the class of an expanded clone; other rows omit it.

clone_size: .
d_call: .
v_call: TRBV19
j_call: TRBJ1-2
cdr3_nt: TGTGCCAGCCGGGGGGATGGCTACACCTTC
cdr3_aa: CASRGDGYTF

clone_size: medium-sized
d_call: .
v_call: TRBV29-1
j_call: TRBJ2-2
cdr3_nt: TGCAGCGTTGAAGCATGGGGTCCCCTGAACACCGGGGAGCTGTTTTTT
cdr3_aa: CSVEAWGPLNTGELFF

clone_size: .
d_call: .
v_call: TRBV20-1
j_call: TRBJ1-2
cdr3_nt: TGCAGTGCTAGAGTTTCGCCGGGCTACACCTTC
cdr3_aa: CSARVSPGYTF

clone_size: few
d_call: .
v_call: TRBV5-8
j_call: TRBJ2-6
cdr3_nt: TGTGCCAGCAACCTATTACGGGTTGGGGCCAACGTCCTGACTTTC
cdr3_aa: CASNLLRVGANVLTF

clone_size: few
d_call: .
v_call: TRBV10-3
j_call: TRBJ1-1
cdr3_nt: TGTGCCATCAGTGAGAGGAACGCTGGCACTGAAGCTTTCTTT
cdr3_aa: CAISERNAGTEAFF

clone_size: .
d_call: .
v_call: TRBV18
j_call: TRBJ1-2
cdr3_nt: TGTGCCAGCTCACCCGGGACGATCTATGGCTACACCTTC
cdr3_aa: CASSPGTIYGYTF

clone_size: once
d_call: .
v_call: TRBV13
j_call: TRBJ2-3
cdr3_nt: TGTGCCAGCAGCTTAGGGCCCGTAGGCCGCGGGCACACAGATACGCAGTATTTT
cdr3_aa: CASSLGPVGRGHTDTQYF

clone_size: .
d_call: TRBD1
v_call: TRBV6-4
j_call: TRBJ2-1
cdr3_nt: TGTGCCAGCAGTACCCTTTATCGGACAGGGCCCTACAATGAGCAGTTCTTC
cdr3_aa: CASSTLYRTGPYNEQFF

clone_size: .
d_call: .
v_call: TRBV2
j_call: TRBJ2-7
cdr3_nt: TGTGCCAGCATCGTCCCCTTATCCTACGAGCAGTACTTC
cdr3_aa: CASIVPLSYEQYF

clone_size: .
d_call: .
v_call: TRBV4-1
j_call: TRBJ2-7
cdr3_nt: TGCGCCAGCAGCCCAGGAGACAACGCTAAACAGTACTTC
cdr3_aa: CASSPGDNAKQYF

clone_size: .
d_call: .
v_call: TRBV5-1
j_call: TRBJ1-4
cdr3_nt: TGCGCCAGCAGCTTGGAAGGCTCCGGTGAAAAACTGTTTTTT
cdr3_aa: CASSLEGSGEKLFF

clone_size: once
d_call: .
v_call: TRBV2
j_call: TRBJ2-1
cdr3_nt: TGTGCCAGCAGCCCGAGCGCGGCAGAGCAGTTCTTC
cdr3_aa: CASSPSAAEQFF